The entry below describes one T cell receptor (beta chain). Its antigen remains unidentified. The source of the sample is a study of cytomegalovirus exposure and HLA in healthy donors. Findings of the study overall: In a later analysis, V- and J-gene trimming of beta chains associated with a DCLRE1C missense variant, replicated independently. The study labeled 164 TCR beta chains cytomegalovirus-associated. Across donors, presence/absence analyses took sequencing depth to be roughly uniform.

The CDR3 is 15 amino acids. Germline V gene lookup returns CDR1 SGHAT and CDR2 FQDESV (reference sequence). Trimming shortened V by 2 bases and J by 3 bases, and 12 bases separated the two germline ends. Donors were nominally healthy when sampled, though unrecorded immune exposures were likely. Both 60 Vbeta primers and 13 Jbeta primers went into the PCR. The protocol was immunoSEQ multiplex PCR, while the TCRdb copy is restricted to in-frame clones and leaves out a portion. This table has under 200,000 clones, approximately 70% appearing once. The TCR was taken from a woman in her 30s in good health and CMV-seronegative. The rearrangement joins TRBV11-1 to TRBJ2-3; a possible D gene is TRBD1 (6 bases). Sequenced material: PBMCs. The CDR3: CASSLPRGITDTQYF. The CDR3 DNA reads TGTGCCAGCAGCTTACCCAGGGGCATAACAGATACGCAGTATTTT. Supplemented by reference TRBV11-1 and TRBJ2-3, the full variable domain reads EAEVAQSPRYKITEKSQAVAFWCDPISGHATLYWYRQILGQGPELLVQFQDESVVDDSQLPKDRFSAERLKGVDSTLKIQPAELGDSAMYLCASSLPRGITDTQYFGPGTRLTVL.